The rows below give T cell receptor beta chains drawn from one sample of a study of shared clonotypes between healthy human individuals. TCRdb keeps only in-frame clones here, not all; method: immunoSEQ multiplex PCR. The repertoire consists of fewer than 850,000 clones, with about 96% occurring once and the leading ten covering less than 0.3%. Specimen: naive CD8+ T cells sorted from blood. The receptor set was obtained from a man aged 25-40 years in good health. Both conserved end residues are part of each CDR3. The D gene is left open where the match is weak. Expanded clones get a size class; other rows say once, few or many, or leave the size out.

d_call: -
v_call: TRBV9
clone_size: -
j_call: TRBJ2-1
cdr3_nt: TGTGCCAGCAGCGTAGCTGAGAGCGGCGTAAGGAACAATGAGCAGTTCTTC
cdr3_aa: CASSVAESGVRNNEQFF

d_call: -
v_call: TRBV13
clone_size: -
j_call: TRBJ2-7
cdr3_nt: TGTGCCAGCAGCTACCAAGGGGATCGGGAGCAGTACTTC
cdr3_aa: CASSYQGDREQYF

d_call: TRBD1
v_call: TRBV10-3
clone_size: -
j_call: TRBJ2-2
cdr3_nt: TGTGCCATCAGTGAACTGGACAGGGCAAAGACCGCGAACACCGGGGAGCTGTTTTTT
cdr3_aa: CAISELDRAKTANTGELFF

d_call: -
v_call: TRBV28
clone_size: -
j_call: TRBJ1-5
cdr3_nt: TGTGCCACCATTGGCTTACAGGCGCTTAATCAGCCCCAGCATTTT
cdr3_aa: CATIGLQALNQPQHF

d_call: TRBD1
v_call: TRBV5-5
clone_size: -
j_call: TRBJ2-7
cdr3_nt: TGTGCCAGCAGCTTTTCAGGGGGACCGGACGAGCAGTACTTC
cdr3_aa: CASSFSGGPDEQYF

d_call: -
v_call: TRBV11-2
clone_size: once
j_call: TRBJ2-7
cdr3_nt: TGTGCCAGCAGCTTAAGTTACTCCTACGAGCAGTACTTC
cdr3_aa: CASSLSYSYEQYF

d_call: TRBD2
v_call: TRBV28
clone_size: -
j_call: TRBJ2-5
cdr3_nt: TGTGCCAGCAGGGGACTAGCGTTTCAAGAGACCCAGTACTTC
cdr3_aa: CASRGLAFQETQYF

d_call: -
v_call: TRBV21-1
clone_size: -
j_call: TRBJ1-3
cdr3_nt: TGTGCCAGTGGGGCAGACAGGGTCGGGGTGAACACCATATATTTT
cdr3_aa: CASGADRVGVNTIYF

d_call: TRBD1
v_call: TRBV9
clone_size: -
j_call: TRBJ1-3
cdr3_nt: TGTGCCAGCAGCGTAGGAGGGGGCAGGGGGCGAAACACCATATATTTT
cdr3_aa: CASSVGGGRGRNTIYF

d_call: -
v_call: TRBV5-1
clone_size: -
j_call: TRBJ2-2
cdr3_nt: TGCGCCAGCAATGGCGGAATGAACACCGGGGAGCTGTTTTTT
cdr3_aa: CASNGGMNTGELFF

d_call: TRBD2
v_call: TRBV28
clone_size: -
j_call: TRBJ2-7
cdr3_nt: TGTGCCAGCAGGAGGGGGACTAGCGGGAGCTACGAGCAGTACTTC
cdr3_aa: CASRRGTSGSYEQYF

d_call: -
v_call: TRBV27
clone_size: -
j_call: TRBJ1-2
cdr3_nt: TGTGCCAGCAGTTTATCGGCAGGGCCTAACTATGGCTACACCTTC
cdr3_aa: CASSLSAGPNYGYTF

d_call: -
v_call: TRBV9
clone_size: -
j_call: TRBJ2-1
cdr3_nt: TGTGCCAGCAGCGCGACAAACAATGAGCAGTTCTTC
cdr3_aa: CASSATNNEQFF

d_call: -
v_call: TRBV2
clone_size: -
j_call: TRBJ2-1
cdr3_nt: TGTGCCAGCAGTGACTCAGGAAATTCCTACAATGAGCAGTTCTTC
cdr3_aa: CASSDSGNSYNEQFF

d_call: -
v_call: TRBV12-2
clone_size: -
j_call: TRBJ1-1
cdr3_nt: TGTGCAAGTCTCAGGACAGGGGGATCCACTGAAGCTTTCTTT
cdr3_aa: CASLRTGGSTEAFF

d_call: TRBD2
v_call: TRBV30
clone_size: -
j_call: TRBJ2-2
cdr3_nt: TGTGCCTGGAGTACTAGCGGGAGGGTCGGCGAAGCCGGGGAGCTGTTTTTT
cdr3_aa: CAWSTSGRVGEAGELFF

d_call: TRBD1
v_call: TRBV7-8
clone_size: -
j_call: TRBJ1-1
cdr3_nt: TGTGCCAGCAGCAACAGGGGGGGATCCATGAACACTGAAGCTTTCTTT
cdr3_aa: CASSNRGGSMNTEAFF

d_call: -
v_call: TRBV2
clone_size: -
j_call: TRBJ1-3
cdr3_nt: TGTGCCAGCAGTTCGGACAGTCTGGACGGGGAAGACACCATATATTTT
cdr3_aa: CASSSDSLDGEDTIYF

d_call: TRBD1
v_call: TRBV29-1
clone_size: once
j_call: TRBJ2-7
cdr3_nt: TGCAGCGTTGAGGACAGGGGTTCCTACGAGCAGTACTTC
cdr3_aa: CSVEDRGSYEQYF

d_call: -
v_call: TRBV7-9
clone_size: -
j_call: TRBJ2-7
cdr3_nt: TGTGCCAGCAGCTTACTACAGGGATCCTCCTACGAGCAGTACTTC
cdr3_aa: CASSLLQGSSYEQYF

d_call: -
v_call: TRBV4-1
clone_size: once
j_call: TRBJ1-1
cdr3_nt: TGCGCCAGCAGCCAAGATGCCGTAGGAAACACTGAAGCTTTCTTT
cdr3_aa: CASSQDAVGNTEAFF

d_call: -
v_call: TRBV6-6
clone_size: -
j_call: TRBJ2-5
cdr3_nt: TGTGCCAGCAGTTACTCTACAGGGCCCGGGGAGACCCAGTACTTC
cdr3_aa: CASSYSTGPGETQYF

d_call: -
v_call: TRBV5-5
clone_size: once
j_call: TRBJ1-2
cdr3_nt: TGTGCCAGCAGCCCACAGGACATGCGACGCTATGGCTACACCTTC
cdr3_aa: CASSPQDMRRYGYTF

d_call: -
v_call: TRBV11-2
clone_size: -
j_call: TRBJ2-5
cdr3_nt: TGTGCCAGCAGTTACGACAGAGGTTACCAAGAGACCCAGTACTTC
cdr3_aa: CASSYDRGYQETQYF

d_call: TRBD1
v_call: TRBV29-1
clone_size: once
j_call: TRBJ2-7
cdr3_nt: TGCAGCGTTGAGGGGACAGGAACCTACGAGCAGTACTTC
cdr3_aa: CSVEGTGTYEQYF

d_call: -
v_call: TRBV5-6
clone_size: once
j_call: TRBJ1-5
cdr3_nt: TGTGCCAGCTCAAGCGCGGGACCTCCTAATCAGCCCCAGCATTTT
cdr3_aa: CASSSAGPPNQPQHF

d_call: TRBD2
v_call: TRBV10-3
clone_size: -
j_call: TRBJ2-1
cdr3_nt: TGTGCCATCAGTCAGTCTCAGACTAGCGGGAACAATGAGCAGTTCTTC
cdr3_aa: CAISQSQTSGNNEQFF

d_call: TRBD2
v_call: TRBV7-8
clone_size: -
j_call: TRBJ2-1
cdr3_nt: TGTGCCAGCAGCTTACCCGCGGCGGGAGGGAATGAGCAGTTCTTC
cdr3_aa: CASSLPAAGGNEQFF

d_call: -
v_call: TRBV28
clone_size: -
j_call: TRBJ2-1
cdr3_nt: TGTGCCAGCAGTTTCCAGACTAGTTCCGATGAGCAGTTCTTC
cdr3_aa: CASSFQTSSDEQFF

d_call: -
v_call: TRBV29-1
clone_size: -
j_call: TRBJ2-3
cdr3_nt: TGCAGCGTTGAAGGCTTCGACAGGACCCTCACAGATACGCAGTATTTT
cdr3_aa: CSVEGFDRTLTDTQYF

d_call: TRBD1
v_call: TRBV5-5
clone_size: -
j_call: TRBJ2-7
cdr3_nt: TGTGCCAGCAGCTTGAGGGACAGCCATACCTACGAGCAGTACTTC
cdr3_aa: CASSLRDSHTYEQYF

d_call: TRBD2
v_call: TRBV27
clone_size: -
j_call: TRBJ2-7
cdr3_nt: TGTGCCAGCAGTCAGAAAAGCGGGAGAGTTGAGCAGTACTTC
cdr3_aa: CASSQKSGRVEQYF

d_call: -
v_call: TRBV7-9
clone_size: -
j_call: TRBJ2-2
cdr3_nt: TGTGCCAGCATGGTCACCGGGGAGCTGTTTTTT
cdr3_aa: CASMVTGELFF

d_call: TRBD1
v_call: TRBV28
clone_size: -
j_call: TRBJ2-7
cdr3_nt: TGTGCCAGCAAAGCCCGGACAGGGCGGCCGGGCGAGCAGTACTTC
cdr3_aa: CASKARTGRPGEQYF

d_call: -
v_call: TRBV11-1
clone_size: -
j_call: TRBJ2-7
cdr3_nt: TGTGCCGTCGGGTCGGGGACCTACGAGCAGTACTTC
cdr3_aa: CAVGSGTYEQYF

d_call: -
v_call: TRBV4-3
clone_size: -
j_call: TRBJ2-2
cdr3_nt: TGCGCCAGCAGCCAGGGAACAGGGAGGACCGGGGAGCTGTTTTTT
cdr3_aa: CASSQGTGRTGELFF

d_call: -
v_call: TRBV11-2
clone_size: -
j_call: TRBJ2-7
cdr3_nt: TGTGCCAGCAGCTTCGCACTTCCCTACGAGCAGTACTTC
cdr3_aa: CASSFALPYEQYF

d_call: TRBD1
v_call: TRBV28
clone_size: -
j_call: TRBJ1-1
cdr3_nt: TGTGCCAGCAGTTACAGGGGGGAAGCTTTCTTT
cdr3_aa: CASSYRGEAFF

d_call: -
v_call: TRBV4-3
clone_size: -
j_call: TRBJ2-5
cdr3_nt: TGCGCCAGCAGCCAAGCGTGGCAGCAAGAGACCCAGTACTTC
cdr3_aa: CASSQAWQQETQYF

d_call: TRBD1
v_call: TRBV10-3
clone_size: -
j_call: TRBJ2-7
cdr3_nt: TGTGCCATCAGTGAGTCCGGGACAGGGTCCGGGACCTACGAGCAGTACTTC
cdr3_aa: CAISESGTGSGTYEQYF

d_call: TRBD1
v_call: TRBV7-9
clone_size: -
j_call: TRBJ2-1
cdr3_nt: TGTGCCAGCCCCATAGAGACAGGGGGATCAAATGAGCAGTTCTTC
cdr3_aa: CASPIETGGSNEQFF

d_call: -
v_call: TRBV7-6
clone_size: -
j_call: TRBJ2-7
cdr3_nt: TGTGCCAGCAGCTTAGAGCCAGGTAACCCTACCTACGAGCAGTACTTC
cdr3_aa: CASSLEPGNPTYEQYF

d_call: -
v_call: TRBV4-1
clone_size: -
j_call: TRBJ2-7
cdr3_nt: TGCGCCAGCAGCCAGCCGACAGACTACGAGCAGTACTTC
cdr3_aa: CASSQPTDYEQYF

d_call: -
v_call: TRBV7-9
clone_size: -
j_call: TRBJ1-5
cdr3_nt: TGTGCCAGCAGCTTAGGAGGCCAGCCCCAGCATTTT
cdr3_aa: CASSLGGQPQHF

d_call: TRBD2
v_call: TRBV5-6
clone_size: -
j_call: TRBJ2-1
cdr3_nt: TGTGCCAGCAGCTCGGGACTAGCGGGAGGGCCGGAGAATGAGCAGTTCTTC
cdr3_aa: CASSSGLAGGPENEQFF

d_call: -
v_call: TRBV6-6
clone_size: -
j_call: TRBJ2-3
cdr3_nt: TGTGCCAGCAGTTCCCTTCTGGCTCCTCCCACAGATACGCAGTATTTT
cdr3_aa: CASSSLLAPPTDTQYF

d_call: TRBD2
v_call: TRBV18
clone_size: -
j_call: TRBJ2-1
cdr3_nt: TGTGCCAGCTCACCAATCAAGCGGGAGATAGGCAATGAGCAGTTCTTC
cdr3_aa: CASSPIKREIGNEQFF

d_call: TRBD2
v_call: TRBV29-1
clone_size: -
j_call: TRBJ2-7
cdr3_nt: TGCAGCTCCCGGGAGGGCTACGAGCAGTACTTC
cdr3_aa: CSSREGYEQYF

d_call: TRBD2
v_call: TRBV14
clone_size: -
j_call: TRBJ2-1
cdr3_nt: TGTGCCAGCAGCCTTAGTGGAAGGACTAGCGGTAGAAATGAGCAGTTCTTC
cdr3_aa: CASSLSGRTSGRNEQFF

d_call: -
v_call: TRBV7-3
clone_size: -
j_call: TRBJ2-1
cdr3_nt: TGTGCCAGCAGCTGGGGCAATGAGCAGTTCTTC
cdr3_aa: CASSWGNEQFF

d_call: TRBD2
v_call: TRBV5-1
clone_size: -
j_call: TRBJ2-1
cdr3_nt: TGCGCCAGCAGCTCCCGACTAGCCACCTACAATGAGCAGTTCTTC
cdr3_aa: CASSSRLATYNEQFF

d_call: TRBD1
v_call: TRBV14
clone_size: -
j_call: TRBJ2-1
cdr3_nt: TGTGCCAGCAGCCCGATCCCGGACAGGGTAATTGTCGGTGAGCAGTTCTTC
cdr3_aa: CASSPIPDRVIVGEQFF

d_call: TRBD2
v_call: TRBV27
clone_size: -
j_call: TRBJ2-1
cdr3_nt: TGTGCCAGCAGTTCCCAAGCGGGGTACAATGAGCAGTTCTTC
cdr3_aa: CASSSQAGYNEQFF

d_call: -
v_call: TRBV2
clone_size: -
j_call: TRBJ2-7
cdr3_nt: TGTGCCAGCAGTGAAATGGGTCTCTCCTACGAGCAGTACTTC
cdr3_aa: CASSEMGLSYEQYF

d_call: -
v_call: TRBV28
clone_size: -
j_call: TRBJ2-7
cdr3_nt: TGTGCCAGCAGCCCATCCGCAGGGACCTACGAGCAGTACTTC
cdr3_aa: CASSPSAGTYEQYF

d_call: -
v_call: TRBV27
clone_size: -
j_call: TRBJ2-7
cdr3_nt: TGTGCCAGCAAGACGGGACGTCAGCTTTCCTACGAGCAGTACTTC
cdr3_aa: CASKTGRQLSYEQYF

d_call: TRBD2
v_call: TRBV13
clone_size: -
j_call: TRBJ2-7
cdr3_nt: TGTGCCAGCAGCCCTAGCGGGAATAACGAGCAGTACTTC
cdr3_aa: CASSPSGNNEQYF